A selection of T cell receptor beta chains follows, all from one sample in a study of cytomegalovirus exposure and HLA in healthy donors. TCRdb keeps only in-frame clones here, not all; method: immunoSEQ multiplex PCR. The data show about 54,000 clones, with over 85% seen just once and 7.5% to 9.5% held by the top ten. Specimen: PBMCs. Receptors were obtained from a woman aged 18-35 years in good health and CMV-seropositive. Each CDR3 is given with its conserved first and last residue. Fields, in order: J gene, V gene, clone size, D gene, CDR3 DNA, CDR3 protein. D genes are given only for firm matches. Size values are once, few and many counts, or a class for expanded clones, and some rows have none.

>TRBJ2-2|TRBV5-7|.|.
TGTGCCAGCAGCCCCCTATTAACTAGGAGGGAGCTGTTTTTT
CASSPLLTRRELFF
>TRBJ1-2|TRBV4-3|.|TRBD1
TGCGCCAGCAGCCAAGATGGCACAGGGGTCTATGGCTACACCTTC
CASSQDGTGVYGYTF
>TRBJ1-5|TRBV19|.|.
TGTGCCAGCGATGGGGGGGCACTTGGTCAGCCCCAGCATTTT
CASDGGALGQPQHF
>TRBJ1-1|TRBV2|.|TRBD1
TGTGCCAGCAGCGGACAGGGGGGCGAAGCTTTCTTT
CASSGQGGEAFF
>TRBJ2-7|TRBV15|.|.
TGTGCCACCGCCGAAACAGGCCAGAGCTCCTACGAGCAGTACTTC
CATAETGQSSYEQYF
>TRBJ2-6|TRBV6-4|few|TRBD2
TGTGCCAGCAGTGATGGCGGGGGGGGTGCTGGGGCCAACGTCCTGACTTTC
CASSDGGGGAGANVLTF
>TRBJ1-2|TRBV4-2|.|TRBD1
TGTGCCAGCAGCCAAGATCTAGTACTTGAGAACAGGGGATATGGCTACACCTTC
CASSQDLVLENRGYGYTF
>TRBJ2-5|TRBV7-2|.|TRBD2
TGTGCCAGCAGCTCCCCGGGACTAGCGGGGCAAGAGACCCAGTACTTC
CASSSPGLAGQETQYF
>TRBJ1-2|TRBV7-9|.|TRBD1
TGTGCCAGCAGCACCTACCGGGACAGGCGCCTTGGGGGCTACACCTTC
CASSTYRDRRLGGYTF
>TRBJ2-4|TRBV9|.|.
TGTGCCAGCAGCGCGTCCGGGACAATCGGATGGGAAAACATTCAGTACTTC
CASSASGTIGWENIQYF
>TRBJ1-1|TRBV9|.|.
TGTGCCAGCAGCGTAGAGCCTGGGAACACTGAAGCTTTCTTT
CASSVEPGNTEAFF
>TRBJ1-1|TRBV11-2|once|.
TGTGCCAGCAGCTTAGAACCAGGGCCGAACACTGAAGCTTTCTTT
CASSLEPGPNTEAFF
>TRBJ1-5|TRBV5-1|.|TRBD1
TGCGCCAGCAGCCCCGGGACAGGGGGCTTTAATAGCAATCAGCCCCAGCATTTT
CASSPGTGGFNSNQPQHF
>TRBJ2-7|TRBV30|.|.
TGTGCCTGGAACAGGGATAATCGGGCCTACGAGCAGTACTTC
CAWNRDNRAYEQYF
>TRBJ1-1|TRBV9|.|.
TGTGCCAGCAGCGCAATAGGGGGAATGAGGACGGGTGAAGCTTTCTTT
CASSAIGGMRTGEAFF
>TRBJ1-1|TRBV28|.|.
TGTGCCAGCAGCTCGAGGACAAGGGGCACTGAAGCTTTCTTT
CASSSRTRGTEAFF
>TRBJ1-3|TRBV28|.|.
TGTGCCAGCAGCGGGGTCAGCTCTGGAAACACCATATATTTT
CASSGVSSGNTIYF
>TRBJ2-3|TRBV7-2|.|TRBD1
TGTGCCAGCAGCTTAGACAGGGGTGCAGATACGCAGTATTTT
CASSLDRGADTQYF
>TRBJ1-2|TRBV7-2|.|TRBD1
TGTGCCAGCAGCCCGCGACAGGGGGCCGGGGATGGCTACACCTTC
CASSPRQGAGDGYTF
>TRBJ1-3|TRBV30|once|.
TGTGCCTGGATGGGCATCTCTGGAAACACCATATATTTT
CAWMGISGNTIYF
>TRBJ2-6|TRBV11-3|.|.
TGTGCCAGCAGCTTAATTGGACAGAATCAGACTTTC
CASSLIGQNQTF
>TRBJ2-7|TRBV27|.|.
TGTGCCAGCAGTTCTCCCTACGAGCAGTACTTC
CASSSPYEQYF
>TRBJ2-1|TRBV7-3|.|TRBD1
TGTGCCAGCAGCTCTCGACAGGGGGCCTACAATGAGCAGTTCTTC
CASSSRQGAYNEQFF
>TRBJ2-5|TRBV9|.|TRBD2
TGTGCCAGCAGCGCTCTAGCGGGGGGGGAGACCCAGTACTTC
CASSALAGGETQYF
>TRBJ1-2|TRBV11-2|.|.
TGTGCCAGCAGTTTCACCCCCGGGAGCCTCGGAAGGGGCTACACCTTC
CASSFTPGSLGRGYTF
>TRBJ2-1|TRBV5-1|.|.
TGCGCCAGCAGCTTGGTTGCGGGGACTTTAAATGAGCAGTTCTTC
CASSLVAGTLNEQFF
>TRBJ2-2|TRBV5-4|.|.
TGTGCCAGCAGCCCCCTCGGAGAGGTTAACACCGGGGAGCTGTTTTTT
CASSPLGEVNTGELFF
>TRBJ2-1|TRBV25-1|.|.
TGTGCCAGCAGTGAATCCGGGGCCTACAATGAGCAGTTCTTC
CASSESGAYNEQFF
>TRBJ2-1|TRBV27|.|TRBD2
TGTGCCAGCAGTTTCCTGAGCGGGGGGGCCTTCAATGAGCAGTTCTTC
CASSFLSGGAFNEQFF
>TRBJ2-1|TRBV28|.|TRBD1
TGTGCCAGCAGTTCCCCCGGGACAGGGAGCAATGAGCAGTTCTTC
CASSSPGTGSNEQFF
>TRBJ2-7|TRBV2|.|TRBD1
TGTGCCAGCAGGGGGGACAGGAGCTCCTACGAGCAGTACTTC
CASRGDRSSYEQYF
>TRBJ2-5|TRBV7-6|once|TRBD1
TGTGCCAGCAGCCAGGGGACAGTCCAAGAGACCCAGTACTTC
CASSQGTVQETQYF
>TRBJ2-7|TRBV6-6|few|TRBD1
TGTGCCAGCAGTAAACTCGCCGGGACAGGAGACTACGAGCAGTACTTC
CASSKLAGTGDYEQYF
>TRBJ2-7|TRBV7-2|once|.
TGTGCCAGCAGCCGCTCCGGAGTGGGGAGCTCCTACGAGCAGTACTTC
CASSRSGVGSSYEQYF
>TRBJ1-2|TRBV4-3|.|TRBD1
TGCGCCAGCAGCCAACGGGACAGGGCAGGCTACACCTTC
CASSQRDRAGYTF
>TRBJ2-2|TRBV6-5|.|.
TGTGCCAGCAGGCGGGTTGGGGACACCGGGGAGCTGTTTTTT
CASRRVGDTGELFF
>TRBJ1-2|TRBV7-2|once|.
TGTGCCAGCAGCTTAGTGCCGACTCAGAACTATGGCTACACCTTC
CASSLVPTQNYGYTF
>TRBJ1-4|TRBV7-8|.|TRBD1
TGTGCCAGCAGCCGACATACCTACAGGGGGCGAAAGGAAAAACTGTTTTTT
CASSRHTYRGRKEKLFF
>TRBJ1-3|TRBV19|.|.
TGTGCCGCTAATAGCGTCGGGGGCTCTGGAAACACCATATATTTT
CAANSVGGSGNTIYF
>TRBJ2-5|TRBV11-2|few|TRBD2
TGTGCCAGCAACCCCCTGAGCGGGGCCCTTTTCCAAGAGACCCAGTACTTC
CASNPLSGALFQETQYF
>TRBJ2-1|TRBV25-1|.|.
TGTGCCAGCAGTCCCTCAGGGTACCCAAGCAATGAGCAGTTCTTC
CASSPSGYPSNEQFF
>TRBJ2-7|TRBV28|.|.
TGTGCCAGCAGTTTACTATCACGGGGTTACGAGCAGTACTTC
CASSLLSRGYEQYF